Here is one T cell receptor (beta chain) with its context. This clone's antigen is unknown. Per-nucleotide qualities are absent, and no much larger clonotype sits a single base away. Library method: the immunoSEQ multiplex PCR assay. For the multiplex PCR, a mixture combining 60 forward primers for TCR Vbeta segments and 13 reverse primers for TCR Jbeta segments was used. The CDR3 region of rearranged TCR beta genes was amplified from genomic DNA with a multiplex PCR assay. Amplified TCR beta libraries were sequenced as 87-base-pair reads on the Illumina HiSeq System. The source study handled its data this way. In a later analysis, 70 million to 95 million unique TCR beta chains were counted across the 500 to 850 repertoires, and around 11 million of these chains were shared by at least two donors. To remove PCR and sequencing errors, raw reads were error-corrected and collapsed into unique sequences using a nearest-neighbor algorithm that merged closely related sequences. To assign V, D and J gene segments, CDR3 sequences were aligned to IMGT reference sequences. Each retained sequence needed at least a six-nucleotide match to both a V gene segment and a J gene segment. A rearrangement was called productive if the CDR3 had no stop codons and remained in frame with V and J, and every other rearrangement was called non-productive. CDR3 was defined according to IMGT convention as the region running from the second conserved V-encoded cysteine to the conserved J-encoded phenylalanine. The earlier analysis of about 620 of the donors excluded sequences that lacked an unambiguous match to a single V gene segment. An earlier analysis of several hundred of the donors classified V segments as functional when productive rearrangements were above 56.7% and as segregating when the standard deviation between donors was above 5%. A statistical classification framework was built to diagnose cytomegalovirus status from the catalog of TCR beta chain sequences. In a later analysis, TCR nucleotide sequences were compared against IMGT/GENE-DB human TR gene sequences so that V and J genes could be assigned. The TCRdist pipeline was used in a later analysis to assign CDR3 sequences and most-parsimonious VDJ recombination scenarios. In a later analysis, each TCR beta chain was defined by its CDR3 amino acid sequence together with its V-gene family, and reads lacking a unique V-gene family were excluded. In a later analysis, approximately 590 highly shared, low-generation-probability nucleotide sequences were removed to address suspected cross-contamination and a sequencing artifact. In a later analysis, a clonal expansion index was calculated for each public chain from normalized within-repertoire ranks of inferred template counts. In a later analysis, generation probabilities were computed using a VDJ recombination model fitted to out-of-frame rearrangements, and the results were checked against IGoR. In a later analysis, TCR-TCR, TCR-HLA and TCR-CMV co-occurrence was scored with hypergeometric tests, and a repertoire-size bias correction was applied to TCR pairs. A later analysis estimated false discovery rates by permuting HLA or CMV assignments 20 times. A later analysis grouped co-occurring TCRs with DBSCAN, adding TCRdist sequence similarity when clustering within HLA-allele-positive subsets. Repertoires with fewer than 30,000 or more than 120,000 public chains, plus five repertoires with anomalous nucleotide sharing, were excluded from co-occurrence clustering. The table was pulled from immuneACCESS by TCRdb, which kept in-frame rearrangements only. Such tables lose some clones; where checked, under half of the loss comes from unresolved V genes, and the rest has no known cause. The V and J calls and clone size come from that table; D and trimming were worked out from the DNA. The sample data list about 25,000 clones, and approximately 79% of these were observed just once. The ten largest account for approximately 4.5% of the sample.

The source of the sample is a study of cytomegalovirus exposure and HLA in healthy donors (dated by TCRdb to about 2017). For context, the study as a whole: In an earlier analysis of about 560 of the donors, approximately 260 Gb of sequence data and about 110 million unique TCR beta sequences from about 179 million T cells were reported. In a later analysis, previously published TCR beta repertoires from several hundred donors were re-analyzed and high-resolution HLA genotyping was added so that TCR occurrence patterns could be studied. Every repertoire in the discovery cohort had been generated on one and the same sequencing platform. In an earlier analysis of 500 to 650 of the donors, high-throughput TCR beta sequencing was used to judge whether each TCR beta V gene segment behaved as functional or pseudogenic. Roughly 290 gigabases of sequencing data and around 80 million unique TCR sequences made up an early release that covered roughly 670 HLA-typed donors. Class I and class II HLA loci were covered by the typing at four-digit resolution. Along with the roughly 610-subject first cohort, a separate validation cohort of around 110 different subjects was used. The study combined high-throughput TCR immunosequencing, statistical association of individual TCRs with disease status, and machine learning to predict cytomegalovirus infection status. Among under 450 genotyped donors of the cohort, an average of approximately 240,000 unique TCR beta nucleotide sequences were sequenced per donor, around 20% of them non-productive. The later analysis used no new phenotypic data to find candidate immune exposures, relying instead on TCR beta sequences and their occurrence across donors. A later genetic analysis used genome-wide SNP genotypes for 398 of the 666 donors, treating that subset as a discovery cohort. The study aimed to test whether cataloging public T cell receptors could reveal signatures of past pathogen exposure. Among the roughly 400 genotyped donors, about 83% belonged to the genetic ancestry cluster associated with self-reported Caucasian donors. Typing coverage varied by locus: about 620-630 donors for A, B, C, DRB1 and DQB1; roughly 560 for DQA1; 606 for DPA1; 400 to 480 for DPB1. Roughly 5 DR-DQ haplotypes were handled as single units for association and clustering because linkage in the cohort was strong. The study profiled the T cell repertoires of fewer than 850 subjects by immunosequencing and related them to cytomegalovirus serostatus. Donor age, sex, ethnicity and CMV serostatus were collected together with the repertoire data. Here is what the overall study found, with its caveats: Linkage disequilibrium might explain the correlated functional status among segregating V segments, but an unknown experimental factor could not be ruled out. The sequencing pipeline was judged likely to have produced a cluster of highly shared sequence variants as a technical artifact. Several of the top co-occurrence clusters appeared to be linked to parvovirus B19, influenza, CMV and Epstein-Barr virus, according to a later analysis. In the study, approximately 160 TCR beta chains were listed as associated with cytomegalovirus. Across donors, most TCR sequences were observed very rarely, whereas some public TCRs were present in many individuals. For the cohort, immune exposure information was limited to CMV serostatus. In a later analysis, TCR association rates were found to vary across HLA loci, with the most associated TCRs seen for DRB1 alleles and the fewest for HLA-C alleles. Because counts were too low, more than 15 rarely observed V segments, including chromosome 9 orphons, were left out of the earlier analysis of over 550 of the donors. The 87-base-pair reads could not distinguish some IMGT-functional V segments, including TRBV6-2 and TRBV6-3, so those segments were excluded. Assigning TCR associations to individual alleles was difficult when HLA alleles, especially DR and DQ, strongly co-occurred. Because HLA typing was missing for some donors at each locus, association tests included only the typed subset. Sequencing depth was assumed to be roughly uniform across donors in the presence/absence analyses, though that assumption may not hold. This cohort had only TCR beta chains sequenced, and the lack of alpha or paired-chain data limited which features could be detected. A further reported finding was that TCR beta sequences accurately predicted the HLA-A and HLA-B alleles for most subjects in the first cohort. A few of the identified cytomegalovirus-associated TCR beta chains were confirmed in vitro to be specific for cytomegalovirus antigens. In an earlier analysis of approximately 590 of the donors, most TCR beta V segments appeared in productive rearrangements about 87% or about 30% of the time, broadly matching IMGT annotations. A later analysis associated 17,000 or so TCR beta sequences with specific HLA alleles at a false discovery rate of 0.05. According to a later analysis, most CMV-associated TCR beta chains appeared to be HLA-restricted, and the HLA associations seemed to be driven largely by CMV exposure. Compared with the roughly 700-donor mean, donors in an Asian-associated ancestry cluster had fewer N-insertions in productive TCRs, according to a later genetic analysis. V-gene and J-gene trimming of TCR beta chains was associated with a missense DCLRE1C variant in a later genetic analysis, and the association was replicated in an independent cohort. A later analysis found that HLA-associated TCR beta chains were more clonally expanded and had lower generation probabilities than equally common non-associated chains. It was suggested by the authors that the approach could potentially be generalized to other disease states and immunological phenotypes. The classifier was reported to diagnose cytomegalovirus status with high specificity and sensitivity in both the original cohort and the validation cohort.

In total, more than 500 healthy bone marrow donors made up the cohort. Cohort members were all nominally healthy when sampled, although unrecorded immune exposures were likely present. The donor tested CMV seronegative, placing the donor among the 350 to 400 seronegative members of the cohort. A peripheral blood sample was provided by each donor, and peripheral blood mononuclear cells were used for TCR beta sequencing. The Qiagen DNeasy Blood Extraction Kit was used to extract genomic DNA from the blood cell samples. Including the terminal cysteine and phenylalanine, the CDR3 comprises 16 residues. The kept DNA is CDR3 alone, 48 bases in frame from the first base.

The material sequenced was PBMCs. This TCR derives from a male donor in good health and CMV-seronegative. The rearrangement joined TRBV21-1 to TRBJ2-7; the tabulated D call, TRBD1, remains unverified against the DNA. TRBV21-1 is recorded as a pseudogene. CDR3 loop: CASSPRGAGGNDEQYF. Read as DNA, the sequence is TGTGCCAGCAGCCCCCGAGGGGCAGGGGGTAACGACGAGCAGTACTTC.